Shown below are 25 T cell receptor beta chains from a single sample sequenced in a study of Graves' ophthalmopathy and Graves' hyperthyroidism. RNA transcripts yielded amplified TCR beta CDR3 regions. Following a first-round RT-PCR that used HTBI primers, a second-round multiplex PCR was carried out. TCRdb used MiXCR to reprocess the multiplex PCR reads, holding one entry per CDR3 protein. The table shows over a million distinct CDR3 sequences, with 35% to 40% occurring only once. Sequences were obtained from peripheral blood or thyroid tissue (not recorded which). These receptors came from an adult man with Graves' hyperthyroidism.

The rearrangement joins TRBV12-3 or TRBV12-4 to TRBJ1-5; 10 nucleotides agree with TRBD1. The CDR3 consists of 16 residues. J was trimmed by 4 bases and V by 5 bases; bases with no gene match: 8. In nucleotides, the CDR3 is TGTGCCAGCAGTCTGTCCCCGGGACAGGGGAATCAGCCCCAGCATTTT. The encoded protein is CASSLSPGQGNQPQHF.

This clonotype was found many times. This chain uses TRBV10-3 with TRBJ2-7; D not certain. Trimming removed 2 bases from V and 7 bases from J, with 12 bases in between. The CDR3 is 13 residues long. Germline V CDR1 and CDR2: ENHRY, SYGVKD. The CDR3 bases are TGTGCCATCAGTGAGGAGGTCCAAGCAGAGCAGTACTTC. It specifies CAISEEVQAEQYF.

The chain uses TRBV7-8 and TRBJ2-5; TRBD2 matches at 11 bases. This CDR3 is 18 amino acids long. Germline-derived CDR1 and CDR2 are SGHVS and FQNEAQ. With V trimmed by 3 bases and J by 2 bases, 11 bases remained unmatched. CDR3 sequence: CASSFYGNSGGAQETQYF. CDR3 nucleotides: TGTGCCAGCAGCTTCTACGGGAATAGCGGGGGGGCACAAGAGACCCAGTACTTC.

This clonotype showed up many times. The chain links TRBV7-2 to TRBJ2-7; D may match TRBD1 or TRBD2 (5 bases each). In germline, CDR1 is SGHTA, CDR2 FQGNSA. Trimming took 2 bases from V and 3 from J, leaving 14 bases between them. The CDR3 is 15 amino acids. CDR3 residues: CASSLIWDPNYEQYF. The CDR3 DNA is TGTGCCAGCAGCTTAATCTGGGACCCTAACTACGAGCAGTACTTC.

This clonotype was counted ten times or more. The V call is TRBV10-3, the J call TRBJ2-7, with D uncertain. From germline, CDR1 is ENHRY and CDR2 SYGVKD. The CDR3 covers 14 residues. V gave up 2 bases and J gave up 2 bases, with 10 bases separating them. DNA of the CDR3: TGTGCCATCAGTGAGGGAATTATTACCTACGAGCAGTACTTC. It encodes CAISEGIITYEQYF.

This clonotype was picked up many times. J is TRBJ1-4 and V is TRBV20-1; D not certain. CDR3 length: 13 residues. From germline, CDR1 is DFQATT and CDR2 SNEGSKA (reference sequence). The ends were cut back, 1 base at V and 8 bases at J, with 11 bases in the middle. CDR3 sequence (DNA): TGCAGTGCTAGAGTAGGACGAGAGGAAAAACTGTTTTTT. Its translation is CSARVGREEKLFF.

The chain links TRBV10-2 to TRBJ2-5; D is undetermined. Germline V gives CDR1 WSHSY, CDR2 SAAADI. Trimming pared 3 bases from V and 4 bases from J, leaving 6 bases between. There are 12 residues in the CDR3. The CDR3: CASSDVRETQYF. In nucleotides, the CDR3 is TGCGCCAGCAGTGACGTGAGAGAGACCCAGTACTTC.

This clonotype was recorded many times. The CDR3 loop is CASSLGQGLYEQYF. For the CDR3, the DNA is TGTGCCAGCAGCTTAGGGCAGGGACTATACGAGCAGTACTTC. The V gene is TRBV7-2, the J gene TRBJ2-7, with 7 bases matching TRBD2. With V trimmed by 1 base and J by 4 bases, 4 bases remained unmatched. The CDR3 covers 14 residues. Germline V gene sequence: CDR1 SGHTA, CDR2 FQGNSA. The whole variable domain, remainder taken from reference TRBV7-2 and TRBJ2-7, is GAGVSQSPSNKVTEKGKDVELRCDPISGHTALYWYRQSLGQGLEFLIYFQGNSAPDKSGLPSDRFSAERTGGSVSTLTIQRTQQEDSAVYLCASSLGQGLYEQYFGPGTRLTVT.

This clonotype came up a few times. This chain joins TRBV6-5 and TRBJ2-6; D is perhaps TRBD2 (6 bases). Germline loops: CDR1 MNHEY, CDR2 SVGAGI. Trimming took off 6 bases at V and 0 bases at J, with 9 bases between the two ends. CDR3 length: 15 residues. The DNA for the CDR3 is TGTGCCAGCAGGGCGGGGCCCTCTGGGGCCAACGTCCTGACTTTC. Protein: CASRAGPSGANVLTF.

The sample holds many counts of this clonotype. This chain connects TRBV7-8 to TRBJ1-5; D gene uncertain. CDR3 length equals 16 residues. Trimming shortened V by 5 bases and J by 5 bases, and 19 bases separated the two germline ends. In germline, CDR1 is SGHVS, CDR2 FQNEAQ. The CDR3 loop is CASSRPGMLNDQPQHF. CDR3 nucleotide sequence: TGTGCCAGCAGCCGCCCTGGCATGCTTAATGATCAGCCCCAGCATTTT.

Concerning this clonotype: This may stem from a read error, because a much larger clone lies one nucleotide away. This rearrangement joins TRBV25-1 to TRBJ2-7; 10 bases map to TRBD2. CDR3 length equals 16 residues. J was trimmed by 2 bases and V by 6 bases; bases with no gene match: 10. Germline values: CDR1 MGHDK, CDR2 SYGVNS. The CDR3 loop reads CASSYTGTSDAYEQYF. Written as DNA, the CDR3 is TGTGCCAGCAGCTACACCGGGACTAGCGACGCCTACGAGCAGTACTTC.

The chain joins TRBV11-2 to TRBJ1-6, with TRBD1 matching 8 bases. Trimming removed 4 bases from V and 6 bases from J; junction bases left unmatched: 11. In germline, CDR1 is SGHAT, CDR2 FQNNGV. This CDR3 contains 17 residues. For the CDR3, the DNA is TGTGCCAGCAGCTACTCGAGCCCCAGGGGGCTTAATTCACCCCTCCACTTT. As protein: CASSYSSPRGLNSPLHF.

This clonotype appeared a single time. The chain has TRBV7-2 and TRBJ2-7, with D perhaps matching TRBD1 (6 bases). The germline gives CDR1 SGHTA, CDR2 FQGNSA. The CDR3 covers 13 residues. Trimming pared 6 bases from V and 9 bases from J, leaving 18 bases between. The CDR3, as DNA: TGTGCCAGCAGTTCCCACGGACAGCCAAGGCAGTACTTC. Protein sequence: CASSSHGQPRQYF. Based on the CDR3 plus reference TRBV7-2 and TRBJ2-7, the full variable domain is GAGVSQSPSNKVTEKGKDVELRCDPISGHTALYWYRQSLGQGLEFLIYFQGNSAPDKSGLPSDRFSAERTGGSVSTLTIQRTQQEDSAVYLCASSSHGQPRQYFGPGTRLTVT.

This clonotype was detected many times. The genes are TRBV2 and TRBJ2-5; 9 nucleotides agree with TRBD1. Germline trimming cut 9 bases from V and 5 bases from J; bases unmatched to any gene: 7. CDR1 and CDR2 (germline): SNHLY, FYNNEI. The CDR3 length is 13 residues. Here the CDR3 reads CASPRDRVETQYF. CDR3 nucleotides: TGTGCCAGTCCCCGGGACAGGGTTGAGACCCAGTACTTC.

Concerning this clonotype: It is likely a read error, because the conserved phenylalanine at the end of the CDR3 is missing. It is unclear where the CDR3 begins or ends on the DNA, so no DNA is shown, and the CDR3 is as TCRdb lists it. The chain couples TRBV20-1 to TRBJ2-7; the D call TRBD2 from the table was never checked on the DNA. The germline V gene encodes CDR1 DFQATT and CDR2 SNEGSKA (reference sequence). The CDR3 has 9 amino acids, counting both end residues. Here the CDR3 reads CSAKAGLAG.

The sample holds a few counts of this clonotype. The V gene is TRBV25-1, the J gene TRBJ1-2; D gene uncertain. V was trimmed by 4 bases and J by 2 bases, leaving 8 bases between them. Germline CDR1 and CDR2: MGHDK and SYGVNS. This CDR3 region has 13 residues. DNA of the CDR3: TGTGCCAGCAGTGGCAGGCCCAACTATGGCTACACCTTC. It encodes CASSGRPNYGYTF.

The chain uses TRBV7-2 and TRBJ2-2; D is possibly TRBD1 (5 bases). There are 14 residues in the CDR3. Trimming took off 3 bases at V and 6 bases at J, with 11 bases between the two ends. CDR1 and CDR2 from the germline V gene are SGHTA and FQGNSA. The CDR3, as DNA: TGTGCCAGCAGCTTTGACCTCAGGGCCGGGGAGCTGTTTTTT. Protein: CASSFDLRAGELFF.

The rearrangement joins TRBV7-8 to TRBJ2-2; 10 bases align to TRBD1. Germline V lookup: CDR1 SGHVS, CDR2 FQNEAQ. The CDR3 length is 16 residues. J was trimmed by 1 base and V by 5 bases; bases with no gene match: 4. The chain's CDR3 is CASSQGQGRNTGELFF. CDR3 in DNA: TGTGCCAGCAGCCAGGGACAGGGGCGGAACACCGGGGAGCTGTTTTTT.

At least ten counts were recorded for this clonotype. The chain's CDR3 is CASSQSQGYEQYF. CDR3 nucleotides: TGCGCCAGCAGCCAATCCCAGGGGTACGAGCAGTACTTC. The chain employs TRBV4-3 and TRBJ2-7, with D maybe TRBD1 (6 bases). Trimming stripped 2 bases from V and 4 bases from J, with 9 bases between. Per germline, CDR1 LGHNA and CDR2 YSLEER. The CDR3 has 13 amino acids.

This clonotype was found a few times. The rearrangement uses TRBV5-6 and TRBJ1-1, with TRBD1 identical over 10 bases. CDR1 is SGHDT and CDR2 is YYEEEE in the germline V gene. The junction had 4 bases not matched to a gene; V was cut back by 2 bases and J by 6 bases. This CDR3 has 14 residues. The CDR3 sequence: CASSFGTGAPEAFF. The CDR3 bases are TGTGCCAGCAGCTTCGGGACAGGGGCGCCTGAAGCTTTCTTT.

This clonotype was seen ten or more times. This chain joins TRBV19 and TRBJ1-6, with a weak D call TRBD1 (5 bases). Germline lookup yields CDR1 LNHDA and CDR2 SQIVND (reference sequence). The CDR3 spans 15 residues. V lost 4 bases and J 10 bases, leaving 17 bases between the germline ends. The CDR3 region is CASSNTGGSGSPLHF. CDR3 sequence (DNA): TGTGCCAGTAGTAACACAGGAGGAAGCGGATCACCCCTCCACTTT.

This clonotype has just a few counts. CDR3 nucleotide sequence: TGTGCCAGTATACCGGGACAGGGACTAGAGACCCAGTACTTC. It specifies CASIPGQGLETQYF. The chain links TRBV6-6 to TRBJ2-5, with 9 bases identical to TRBD1. CDR1 is MNHNY and CDR2 is SVGAGI in the germline V gene (reference sequence). There are 14 residues in the CDR3. The J segment lost 4 bases and the V segment lost 9 bases, leaving 9 bases of the junction unmatched.

As for this clonotype: Because the CDR3's place on the DNA is in doubt, the DNA is left out and the CDR3 is given as listed by TCRdb. The chain is built from TRBV9 and TRBJ1-1; the table's D call, TRBD1, was not checked against the DNA. CDR1 is SGDLS, CDR2 YYNGEE, per germline. The CDR3 length equals 20 residues, ends included. CDR3 residues: CASSIYLCSVAQGQMAEAFF.

The rearrangement joins TRBV7-9 to TRBJ1-4, with no clear D. The CDR3 loop spans 16 amino acids. CDR1 and CDR2 from the germline V gene are SEHNR and FQNEAQ (reference sequence). V lost 7 bases and J lost 8, with 23 bases in between. The CDR3 here is CASIPGFRGPREKLFF. The DNA for the CDR3 is TGTGCCAGCATCCCCGGGTTTCGCGGACCTCGGGAAAAACTGTTTTTT. The complete variable domain, with remaining parts taken from reference TRBV7-9 and TRBJ1-4, reads DTGVSQNPRHKITKRGQNVTFRCDPISEHNRLYWYRQTLGQGPEFLTYFQNEAQLEKSRLLSDRFSAERPKGSFSTLEIQRTEQGDSAMYLCASIPGFRGPREKLFFGSGTQLSVL.

The chain combines TRBV20-1 with TRBJ1-1, with 9 bases matching TRBD1. The V gene's germline CDR1 is DFQATT and CDR2 SNEGSKA (reference sequence). The CDR3 sequence is 14 residues long. V was pared by 6 bases and J by 6 bases, with 11 bases of the junction left unmatched. CDR3 nucleotides: TGCAGTGCCCCGGGACAGGGCCCTAGTGCTGAAGCTTTCTTT. Protein: CSAPGQGPSAEAFF.